This T cell receptor beta chain was sequenced in a study of cytomegalovirus exposure and HLA in healthy donors. Germline CDR1 and CDR2: SGHTA and FQGNSA. The CDR3 loop spans 15 amino acids. J lost 1 base, V lost 5 bases, and 8 bases had no gene match. Overall study findings and caveats: Researchers reported from a later analysis that most CMV-associated TCR beta chains appeared HLA-restricted. Some V segments (TRBV6-2 and TRBV6-3 among them) were excluded as indistinguishable.

A note on this clone: Its antigen is currently unknown.

The study ran its PCR with 60 Vbeta and 13 Jbeta primers. Data came from immunoSEQ multiplex PCR; TCRdb stores just in-frame clones and leaves some out. Found here are roughly 100,000 clones, 76% of them singletons; the top ten hold roughly 4.1%. This TCR was sampled from a man aged 40-50 years in good health and CMV-seronegative. The sample consisted of PBMCs. J is TRBJ2-7 and V is TRBV7-2; 7 nucleotides match TRBD1. For the CDR3, the DNA is TGTGCCAGCAGCCGATGGACAGGATCTTCCTACGAGCAGTACGTC. Protein: CASSRWTGSSYEQYV.